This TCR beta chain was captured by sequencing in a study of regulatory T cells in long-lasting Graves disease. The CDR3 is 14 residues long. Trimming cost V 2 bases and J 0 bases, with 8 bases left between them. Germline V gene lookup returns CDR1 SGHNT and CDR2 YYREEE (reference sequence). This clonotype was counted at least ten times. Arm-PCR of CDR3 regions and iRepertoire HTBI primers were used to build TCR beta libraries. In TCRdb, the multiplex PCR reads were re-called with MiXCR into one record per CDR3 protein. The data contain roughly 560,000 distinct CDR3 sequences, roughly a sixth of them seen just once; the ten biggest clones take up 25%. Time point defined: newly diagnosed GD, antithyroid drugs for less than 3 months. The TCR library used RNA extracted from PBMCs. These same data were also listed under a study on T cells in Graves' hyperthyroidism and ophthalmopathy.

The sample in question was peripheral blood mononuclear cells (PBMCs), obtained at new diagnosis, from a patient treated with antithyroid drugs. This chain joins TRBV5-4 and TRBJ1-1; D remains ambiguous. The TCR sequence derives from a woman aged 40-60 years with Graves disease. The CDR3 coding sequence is TGTGCCAGCAGCTTAGGGCCATTGAACACTGAAGCTTTCTTT. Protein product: CASSLGPLNTEAFF.